The following is a T cell receptor (beta chain) sequence with its context. The sample originates from a study of T cell responses to AZD1222 COVID-19 vaccine. The assay was immunoSEQ multiplex PCR, and TCRdb's table has in-frame clones only and misses some. The sample contains approximately 180,000 clones, 80% to 90% of which appear only once. Germline V lookup: CDR1 SNHLY, CDR2 FYNNEI. CDR3 length: 14 residues. V dropped 2 bases and J dropped 12; count of bases not matched to a gene: 4. The material was peripheral blood, obtained on day 0 of AZD1222 vaccination. The TCR comes from an adult in good health. The V call is TRBV2, the J call TRBJ2-1; 13 bases align to TRBD2. The CDR3 spells CASSETSGGARQFF. As DNA, the CDR3 is TGTGCCAGCAGTGAAACTAGCGGGGGGGCCCGGCAGTTCTTC.